A selection of T cell receptor beta chains follows, all from one sample in a study of Ad26.COV2.S vaccination and SARS-CoV-2 variants. The repertoire was sequenced with immunoSEQ multiplex PCR; TCRdb's copy has only in-frame clones and lacks some. The sample has roughly 460,000 clones, 70% to 90% seen once. The sequenced sample was peripheral blood, obtained in a trial of Ad26.COV2.S vaccine versus placebo. The receptors were sampled from a person aged 18-60 years who received the Ad26.COV2.S COVID-19 vaccine or a placebo. Both conserved end residues are part of each CDR3. Fields, in order: J gene, clone size, D gene, V gene, CDR3 DNA, CDR3 protein. A D gene is named only where the DNA matches it firmly. A clone size is listed for some rows: how often the clone was seen (once, few, many), or a class if it is expanded.

j_call: TRBJ2-4
clone_size: NA
d_call: NA
v_call: TRBV21-1
cdr3_nt: TGTGCCAGCAGCAAGGGGACCCGGGCTAAAGGCATTCAGTACTTC
cdr3_aa: CASSKGTRAKGIQYF

j_call: TRBJ1-5
clone_size: NA
d_call: NA
v_call: TRBV6-5
cdr3_nt: TGTGCCAGCAGCGGGGATCATCAGCCCCAGCATTTT
cdr3_aa: CASSGDHQPQHF

j_call: TRBJ1-3
clone_size: NA
d_call: TRBD1
v_call: TRBV5-1
cdr3_nt: TGCGCCAGCAGCCCTTGGACAGGGACGGAAGGAAACACCATATATTTT
cdr3_aa: CASSPWTGTEGNTIYF

j_call: TRBJ2-2
clone_size: NA
d_call: NA
v_call: TRBV4-3
cdr3_nt: TGCGCCAGCAGCCAAGAGACTGGGGGGCTCAACACCGGGGAGCTGTTTTTT
cdr3_aa: CASSQETGGLNTGELFF

j_call: TRBJ2-1
clone_size: NA
d_call: TRBD2
v_call: TRBV15
cdr3_nt: TGTGCCACCAGCCCTTCCCTGGGAGGGATCCATGAGCAGTTCTTC
cdr3_aa: CATSPSLGGIHEQFF

j_call: TRBJ2-7
clone_size: NA
d_call: TRBD1
v_call: TRBV28
cdr3_nt: TGTGCCAGCAGCGACGACAGGGGGGGTCGCGAGCAGTACTTC
cdr3_aa: CASSDDRGGREQYF

j_call: TRBJ2-7
clone_size: NA
d_call: TRBD1
v_call: TRBV7-8
cdr3_nt: TGTGCCAGCAGCTTATTCCGGGACAGGGCTTGGTACGAGCAGTACTTC
cdr3_aa: CASSLFRDRAWYEQYF

j_call: TRBJ2-4
clone_size: NA
d_call: NA
v_call: TRBV6-1
cdr3_nt: TGTGCCAGCAGTGAATTGGGGCGGGGTCATACCAACATTCAGTACTTC
cdr3_aa: CASSELGRGHTNIQYF

j_call: TRBJ2-7
clone_size: NA
d_call: NA
v_call: TRBV5-1
cdr3_nt: TGCGCCAGCAAACCAACCGCGGGACACCTCTACGAGCAGTACTTC
cdr3_aa: CASKPTAGHLYEQYF

j_call: TRBJ1-2
clone_size: NA
d_call: TRBD1
v_call: TRBV5-5
cdr3_nt: TGTGCCAGCAGCGCGGGACAGGGGACTTCTGGCTACACCTTC
cdr3_aa: CASSAGQGTSGYTF

j_call: TRBJ1-4
clone_size: NA
d_call: NA
v_call: TRBV9
cdr3_nt: TGTGCCAGCAGCGTAGGGGACACGGGGGGTGAAAAACTGTTTTTT
cdr3_aa: CASSVGDTGGEKLFF

j_call: TRBJ2-7
clone_size: NA
d_call: TRBD1
v_call: TRBV19
cdr3_nt: TGTGCCAGTAGCCCATCGGGACAGGGAACCTACGAGCAGTACTTC
cdr3_aa: CASSPSGQGTYEQYF

j_call: TRBJ2-2
clone_size: NA
d_call: NA
v_call: TRBV9
cdr3_nt: TGTGCCAGCGAGAGGTACGCGAACACCGGGGAGCTGTTTTTT
cdr3_aa: CASERYANTGELFF

j_call: TRBJ2-5
clone_size: NA
d_call: NA
v_call: TRBV9
cdr3_nt: TGTGCCAGCAGCGCCCGACAAGGGACAAGCCAAGAGACCCAGTACTTC
cdr3_aa: CASSARQGTSQETQYF

j_call: TRBJ2-5
clone_size: NA
d_call: NA
v_call: TRBV28
cdr3_nt: TGTGCCAGCAGTAAACAACAGGGTTACCAAGAGACCCAGTACTTC
cdr3_aa: CASSKQQGYQETQYF

j_call: TRBJ2-7
clone_size: NA
d_call: NA
v_call: TRBV18
cdr3_nt: TGTGCCAGCTCACCACGGGACAGCGGGTACGAGCAGTACTTC
cdr3_aa: CASSPRDSGYEQYF

j_call: TRBJ2-2
clone_size: NA
d_call: TRBD1
v_call: TRBV30
cdr3_nt: TGTGCCTGGAGGGGGTGGGACAGGGACACCGGGGAGCTGTTTTTT
cdr3_aa: CAWRGWDRDTGELFF

j_call: TRBJ2-7
clone_size: NA
d_call: TRBD1
v_call: TRBV18
cdr3_nt: TGTGCCAGCTCAGCCCAGGGGGTCTCCTACGAGCAGTACTTC
cdr3_aa: CASSAQGVSYEQYF

j_call: TRBJ2-1
clone_size: NA
d_call: TRBD1
v_call: TRBV6-5
cdr3_nt: TGTGCCAGCAGTTACTCGACAGGGACTGAGCAGTTCTTC
cdr3_aa: CASSYSTGTEQFF

j_call: TRBJ2-2
clone_size: NA
d_call: NA
v_call: TRBV5-4
cdr3_nt: TGTGCCAGCAGCAGACAGAACACCGGGGAGCTGTTTTTT
cdr3_aa: CASSRQNTGELFF

j_call: TRBJ1-3
clone_size: NA
d_call: NA
v_call: TRBV5-4
cdr3_nt: TGTGCCAGCAGCCCACTTACTGGAAACACCATATATTTT
cdr3_aa: CASSPLTGNTIYF

j_call: TRBJ1-1
clone_size: NA
d_call: NA
v_call: TRBV6-5
cdr3_nt: TGTGCCAGCACCCAACACAGGGACTATGGGGAAGCTTTCTTT
cdr3_aa: CASTQHRDYGEAFF

j_call: TRBJ2-5
clone_size: NA
d_call: TRBD2
v_call: TRBV5-4
cdr3_nt: TGTGCCAGCAGCTTCACGGGACTAGCGGGACAAGAGACCCAGTACTTC
cdr3_aa: CASSFTGLAGQETQYF

j_call: TRBJ1-6
clone_size: NA
d_call: NA
v_call: TRBV5-1
cdr3_nt: TGCGCCAGCAGCTCGTTAAACACAGGAGATCAGTCGACCCTCCACTTT
cdr3_aa: CASSSLNTGDQSTLHF

j_call: TRBJ1-1
clone_size: few
d_call: TRBD1
v_call: TRBV10-3
cdr3_nt: TGTGCCATCAGTGAGTCGAGCCAGGGGGCAAGGGAAGCTTTCTTT
cdr3_aa: CAISESSQGAREAFF

j_call: TRBJ2-3
clone_size: NA
d_call: TRBD2
v_call: TRBV5-4
cdr3_nt: TGTGCCAGCAGCTTAGCCTCGGGGACTAGCGGGACTGCAGATACGCAGTATTTT
cdr3_aa: CASSLASGTSGTADTQYF

j_call: TRBJ1-2
clone_size: once
d_call: TRBD1
v_call: TRBV20-1
cdr3_nt: TGCAGTGCTAGTGGAGCGCCCGGGACAGGGTTCGGCTACACCTTC
cdr3_aa: CSASGAPGTGFGYTF

j_call: TRBJ2-5
clone_size: NA
d_call: TRBD2
v_call: TRBV7-2
cdr3_nt: TGTGCCAGCAGCTTCTCAGCGGGGGGGGCCGGGACCCAGTACTTC
cdr3_aa: CASSFSAGGAGTQYF

j_call: TRBJ2-1
clone_size: NA
d_call: TRBD2
v_call: TRBV19
cdr3_nt: TGTGCCAGTAGTATAGCCCGACTAGCGGGGAGCTCCTACAATGAGCAGTTCTTC
cdr3_aa: CASSIARLAGSSYNEQFF

j_call: TRBJ2-1
clone_size: NA
d_call: NA
v_call: TRBV2
cdr3_nt: TGTGCCAGCAGTGAAGACGAGGACAGAAGCTCCTACAATGAGCAGTTCTTC
cdr3_aa: CASSEDEDRSSYNEQFF

j_call: TRBJ2-1
clone_size: NA
d_call: NA
v_call: TRBV6-5
cdr3_nt: TGTGCCAGCAGTTCCAACAATGAGCAGTTCTTC
cdr3_aa: CASSSNNEQFF

j_call: TRBJ2-6
clone_size: NA
d_call: TRBD2
v_call: TRBV6-4
cdr3_nt: TGTGCCAGCACCGAGCCGGGACTAGCGCACTCTGGGGCCAACGTCCTGACTTTC
cdr3_aa: CASTEPGLAHSGANVLTF

j_call: TRBJ2-1
clone_size: NA
d_call: TRBD1
v_call: TRBV29-1
cdr3_nt: TGCAGCGTTGATAGGACAGGGAACGATGAGCAGTTCTTC
cdr3_aa: CSVDRTGNDEQFF

j_call: TRBJ1-1
clone_size: NA
d_call: NA
v_call: TRBV27
cdr3_nt: TGTGCCAGCAGAGTCGGCATGAACACTGAAGCTTTCTTT
cdr3_aa: CASRVGMNTEAFF

j_call: TRBJ1-5
clone_size: NA
d_call: TRBD1
v_call: TRBV18
cdr3_nt: TGTGCCAGCTCACCATATGCGGACAGGGCGAATCAGCCCCAGCATTTT
cdr3_aa: CASSPYADRANQPQHF

j_call: TRBJ2-7
clone_size: once
d_call: TRBD1
v_call: TRBV5-1
cdr3_nt: TGCGCCAGCAGCTTGGGCCCGACAGGGACACTTTACGAGCAGTACTTC
cdr3_aa: CASSLGPTGTLYEQYF

j_call: TRBJ1-1
clone_size: NA
d_call: NA
v_call: TRBV6-4
cdr3_nt: TGTGCCAGCAGTGACGGTGTCAGGGGTCGTGCTTTCTTT
cdr3_aa: CASSDGVRGRAFF

j_call: TRBJ1-1
clone_size: NA
d_call: NA
v_call: TRBV6-2/TRBV6-3
cdr3_nt: TGTGCCAGCAGTGCCCGGGACTCCTTCGGGAACACTGAAGCTTTCTTT
cdr3_aa: CASSARDSFGNTEAFF

j_call: TRBJ1-2
clone_size: NA
d_call: NA
v_call: TRBV28
cdr3_nt: TGTGCCACCGACACCGGGGCGGTCTATGGCTACACCTTC
cdr3_aa: CATDTGAVYGYTF

j_call: TRBJ1-5
clone_size: once
d_call: NA
v_call: TRBV7-8
cdr3_nt: TGTGCCAGCAGCTTACGTGGAGGGGGTGGTAGTCAGCCCCAGCATTTT
cdr3_aa: CASSLRGGGGSQPQHF

j_call: TRBJ2-7
clone_size: NA
d_call: TRBD1
v_call: TRBV6-5
cdr3_nt: TGTGCCACTGAAGGTCGGGACAGGGGGTCCTACGAGCAGTACTTC
cdr3_aa: CATEGRDRGSYEQYF

j_call: TRBJ1-2
clone_size: NA
d_call: NA
v_call: TRBV18
cdr3_nt: TGTGCCAGCTTCTCCCTAAAGGGCCCGCCCATCTATGGCTACACCTTC
cdr3_aa: CASFSLKGPPIYGYTF

j_call: TRBJ2-1
clone_size: few
d_call: NA
v_call: TRBV20-1
cdr3_nt: TGCAGTGCTAGAGGGACTGAGCAGTTCTTC
cdr3_aa: CSARGTEQFF

j_call: TRBJ1-1
clone_size: NA
d_call: NA
v_call: TRBV6-6
cdr3_nt: TGTGCCAGCAGTTATCCTCACGGATCGAACACTGAAGCTTTCTTT
cdr3_aa: CASSYPHGSNTEAFF

j_call: TRBJ1-5
clone_size: NA
d_call: TRBD1
v_call: TRBV6-6
cdr3_nt: TGTGCCAGCAGTTACCTGGGACAGAGCAATCAGCCCCAGCATTTT
cdr3_aa: CASSYLGQSNQPQHF

j_call: TRBJ1-1
clone_size: NA
d_call: TRBD1
v_call: TRBV6-5
cdr3_nt: TGTGCCAGCAGTTCCGGGGACAGGATGAACACTGAAGCTTTCTTT
cdr3_aa: CASSSGDRMNTEAFF

j_call: TRBJ1-1
clone_size: few
d_call: NA
v_call: TRBV6-5
cdr3_nt: TGTGCCAGCAGTTACTCTGCAGGGTTCACTGAAGCTTTCTTT
cdr3_aa: CASSYSAGFTEAFF

j_call: TRBJ1-5
clone_size: NA
d_call: NA
v_call: TRBV5-8
cdr3_nt: TGTGCCAGCAGCTATATCCCCTCGACACTGTATCAGCCCCAGCATTTT
cdr3_aa: CASSYIPSTLYQPQHF

j_call: TRBJ2-7
clone_size: few
d_call: NA
v_call: TRBV2
cdr3_nt: TGTGCCAGCGTCGGCCTCGAGTCGTACTTC
cdr3_aa: CASVGLESYF

j_call: TRBJ2-2
clone_size: NA
d_call: NA
v_call: TRBV2
cdr3_nt: TGTGCCAGCAGTGGGGCAGGGGATCGGACCGGGGAGCTGTTTTTT
cdr3_aa: CASSGAGDRTGELFF

j_call: TRBJ1-6
clone_size: once
d_call: TRBD1
v_call: TRBV28
cdr3_nt: TGTGCCAGCAGGACCGGGACAGCCGGTCATTCACCCCTCCACTTT
cdr3_aa: CASRTGTAGHSPLHF

j_call: TRBJ2-1
clone_size: NA
d_call: TRBD2
v_call: TRBV14
cdr3_nt: TGTGCCAGCAGCACAATTCCCCCGGGGGGTCTATTGGACTACAATGAGCAGTTCTTC
cdr3_aa: CASSTIPPGGLLDYNEQFF

j_call: TRBJ2-5
clone_size: NA
d_call: NA
v_call: TRBV7-5
cdr3_nt: TGTGCCAGAAGCTTAGGCTGGACAGGAGCAATTTTGGGAGAGACCCAGTACTTC
cdr3_aa: CARSLGWTGAILGETQYF

j_call: TRBJ1-1
clone_size: NA
d_call: NA
v_call: TRBV11-3
cdr3_nt: TGTGCCAGCAGCTTTGGGGGTTTGGGCACTGAAGCTTTCTTT
cdr3_aa: CASSFGGLGTEAFF